This TCR beta chain derives from a study of T cell repertoires in cytomegalovirus infection. In TCRdb, the reads were re-called with MiXCR into one record per CDR3 protein. The table has some 940,000 distinct CDR3 sequences, less than 40% seen once; the top ten hold about 14%. This clonotype was observed a handful of times. No antigen is known for it. Study-wide points: The ex vivo response was dominated by HLA-C-restricted CMV-specific TCR beta clonotypes.

V was clipped by 5 bases and J by 10 bases, with 6 bases between them. The CDR3 sequence is 10 residues long. The germline V gene encodes CDR1 PRHDT and CDR2 FYEKMQ (reference sequence). The chain combines TRBV13 with TRBJ2-1, with a possible D match to TRBD2 (5 bases). The TCR sequence derives from a human donor in good health (CMV status not recorded). Some clones in this sample may be carry-over from other donors' samples. This material consisted of cultured CD8+ T cells from PBMCs, taken from culture after CMV antigen stimulation. The CDR3 sequence is CASSPGEQFF. The CDR3 region has the DNA TGTGCCAGCAGCCCGGGGGAGCAGTTCTTC. Full variable domain (remainder filled in from reference TRBV13 and TRBJ2-1): AAGVIQSPRHLIKEKRETATLKCYPIPRHDTVYWYQQGPGQDPQFLISFYEKMQSDKGSIPDRFSAQQFSDYHSELNMSSLELGDSALYFCASSPGEQFFGPGTRLTVL.